This TCR beta chain was identified during a study of molecular identifiers for immune sequencing clone quantification. Study conclusions and caveats: The share of molecules held by clones above 20 RNA copies was over 97% in effector cells and under 1% in naive cells.

Germline V gene sequence: CDR1 SEHNR, CDR2 FQNEAQ (reference sequence). The junction had 8 bases not matched to a gene; V was cut back by 8 bases and J by 1 base. There are 16 residues in the CDR3. RNA fractions of 10%, 30% or 50% and roughly 19,000 to 1,000,000 sorted cells were the source of naive CD8 libraries. Based on a CD8+CD4-CCR7+CD45RA+ profile, naive CD8 T cells were sorted. Listed TCR primers, together with previously described methods, were used for the bulk TCR libraries. Via MiXCR, TCRdb re-called the PCR reads, giving one row per CDR3 protein. The repertoire holds hundreds of thousands of distinct CDR3 sequences, with under 25% as singletons. This clonotype came up many times. The antigen is unknown.

This TCR was sampled from a human donor in good health. Some libraries in this study had Jurkat cell RNA spiked in. The chain uses TRBV7-9 and TRBJ2-3, with 11 bases that match TRBD2. The sequenced material came from naive CD8+ T cells from blood, with Jurkat cell RNA spiked in. Subset of the sample: FACS-sorted CD8+CD4-CCR7+CD45RA+ naive T cells. This chain's CDR3 is CASDVLAGVGTDTQYF. Written as DNA, the CDR3 is TGTGCCAGCGACGTACTAGCGGGAGTCGGCACAGATACGCAGTATTTT.